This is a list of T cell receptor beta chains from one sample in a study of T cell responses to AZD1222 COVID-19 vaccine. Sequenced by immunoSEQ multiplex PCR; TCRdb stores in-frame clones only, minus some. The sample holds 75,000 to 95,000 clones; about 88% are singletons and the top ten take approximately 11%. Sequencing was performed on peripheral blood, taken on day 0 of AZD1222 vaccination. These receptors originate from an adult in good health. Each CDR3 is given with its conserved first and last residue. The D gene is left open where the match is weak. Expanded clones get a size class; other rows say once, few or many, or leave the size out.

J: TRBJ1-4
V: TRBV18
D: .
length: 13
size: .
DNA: TGTGCCAGCTCACCGGGCAGTAATGAAAAACTGTTTTTT
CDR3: CASSPGSNEKLFF

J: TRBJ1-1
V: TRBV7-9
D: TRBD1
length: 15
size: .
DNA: TGTGCCAGCAGCCGCCCGGGACAGCTGAACACTGAAGCTTTCTTT
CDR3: CASSRPGQLNTEAFF

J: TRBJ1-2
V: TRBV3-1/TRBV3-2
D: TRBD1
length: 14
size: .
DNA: TGTGCCAGCAGCCCTCTTTTAGGGGGCGGTGGCTACACCTTC
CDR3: CASSPLLGGGGYTF

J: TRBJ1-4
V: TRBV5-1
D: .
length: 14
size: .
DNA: TGCGCCAGCAGCCAGGACGGCTTTAATGAAAAACTGTTTTTT
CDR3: CASSQDGFNEKLFF

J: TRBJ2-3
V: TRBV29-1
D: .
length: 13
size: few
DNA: TGCAGCATCGGGGAGGGAGGGGGAGATACGCAGTATTTT
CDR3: CSIGEGGGDTQYF

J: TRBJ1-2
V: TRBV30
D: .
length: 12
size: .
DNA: TGTGCCTGGAGTGACAACGTGGGCGGCTACACCTTC
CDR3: CAWSDNVGGYTF

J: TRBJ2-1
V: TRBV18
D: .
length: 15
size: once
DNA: TGTGCCAGCTCACCAAACACGAGCTCCTACAATGAGCAGTTCTTC
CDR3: CASSPNTSSYNEQFF

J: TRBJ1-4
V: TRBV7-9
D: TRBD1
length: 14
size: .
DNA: TGTGCCAGCAGCCGCGACAGGGGCGATGAAAAACTGTTTTTT
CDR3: CASSRDRGDEKLFF

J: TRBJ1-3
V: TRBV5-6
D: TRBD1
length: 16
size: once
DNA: TGTGCCAGCAGCCAGGACAGGGGCTACTTCGGAAACACCATATATTTT
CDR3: CASSQDRGYFGNTIYF

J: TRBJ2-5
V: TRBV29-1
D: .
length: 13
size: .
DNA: TGCAGCGTTCGAAACGGACAGCAAGAGACCCAGTACTTC
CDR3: CSVRNGQQETQYF

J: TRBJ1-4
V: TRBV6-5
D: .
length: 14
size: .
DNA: TGTGCCAGCACTCCGACAGAAGTGGTTGAAAAACTGTTTTTT
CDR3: CASTPTEVVEKLFF

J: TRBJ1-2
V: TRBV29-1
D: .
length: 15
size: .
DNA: TGCAGCGTTGGTCTGGGGGCGCGAATAAGCGATGGCTACACCTTC
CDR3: CSVGLGARISDGYTF

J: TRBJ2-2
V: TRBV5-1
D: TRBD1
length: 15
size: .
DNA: TGCGCCAGCAGCTTAACCGGGACAGTGCCCGGGGAGCTGTTTTTT
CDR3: CASSLTGTVPGELFF

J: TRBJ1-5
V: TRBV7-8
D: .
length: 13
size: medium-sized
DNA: TGTGCCAGCAGCTTTGACTGGGTCTCGCCCCAGCATTTT
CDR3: CASSFDWVSPQHF

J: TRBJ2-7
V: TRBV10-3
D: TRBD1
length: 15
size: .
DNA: TGTGCCATCAGTGAGTTGGGACAGCCAACCTTGGAGCAGTACTTC
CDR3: CAISELGQPTLEQYF

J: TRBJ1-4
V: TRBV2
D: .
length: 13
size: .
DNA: TGTGCCAGCAGGGGTAGGGAGACTGAAAAACTGTTTTTT
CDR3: CASRGRETEKLFF

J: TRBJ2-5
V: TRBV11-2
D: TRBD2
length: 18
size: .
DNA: TGTGCCAGCAGCCCTGGGACTAGCGGGAGGGTACGACGAGAGACCCAGTACTTC
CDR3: CASSPGTSGRVRRETQYF

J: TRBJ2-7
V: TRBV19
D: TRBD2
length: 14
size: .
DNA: TGTGCCAGTAGTGCCCTGGGCGGGAGCTACGAGCAGTACTTC
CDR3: CASSALGGSYEQYF

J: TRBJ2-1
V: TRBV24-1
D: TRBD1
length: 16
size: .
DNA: TGTGCCACCAGTGCCCAGGGGGCGCGGTCCTACAATGAGCAGTTCTTC
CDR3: CATSAQGARSYNEQFF

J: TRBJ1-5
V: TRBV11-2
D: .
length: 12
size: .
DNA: TGTGCCAGCAGCTTAGTTGGTCAGCCCCAGCATTTT
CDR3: CASSLVGQPQHF

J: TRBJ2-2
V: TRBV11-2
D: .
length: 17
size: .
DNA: TGTGCCAGCAGCTTAAGGGGGGTCCCAGGGGACACCGGGGAGCTGTTTTTT
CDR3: CASSLRGVPGDTGELFF

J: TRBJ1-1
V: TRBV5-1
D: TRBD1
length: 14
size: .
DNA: TGCGCCAGCAGCCTACAGGGGGCGCGAACTGAAGCTTTCTTT
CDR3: CASSLQGARTEAFF

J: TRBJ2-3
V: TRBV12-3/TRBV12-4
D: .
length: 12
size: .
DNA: TGTGCCAGCAGCTTTAGCACAGATACGCAGTATTTT
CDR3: CASSFSTDTQYF

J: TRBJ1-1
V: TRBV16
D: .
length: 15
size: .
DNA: TGTGCCAGCACCCCGGGGGCGACAATGAACACTGAAGCTTTCTTT
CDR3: CASTPGATMNTEAFF

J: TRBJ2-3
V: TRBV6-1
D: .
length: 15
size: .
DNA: TGTGCCAGCAGTGAAGCAAGGCAGGGCACAGATACGCAGTATTTT
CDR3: CASSEARQGTDTQYF

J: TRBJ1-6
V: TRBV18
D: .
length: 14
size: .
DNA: TGTGCCAGCTCACCCAACGGGCTAGATTCACCCCTCCACTTT
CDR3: CASSPNGLDSPLHF

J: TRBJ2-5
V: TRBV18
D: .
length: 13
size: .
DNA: TGTGCCAGCTCACCAGCGACGAAGGAGACCCAGTACTTC
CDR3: CASSPATKETQYF

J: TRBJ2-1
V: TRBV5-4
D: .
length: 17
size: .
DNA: TGTGCCAGCAGCCCCCGGCGGTTCCAAGAGGCCTACAATGAGCAGTTCTTC
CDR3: CASSPRRFQEAYNEQFF

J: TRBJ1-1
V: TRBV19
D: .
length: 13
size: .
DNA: TGTGCCAGTATTATGGAGGTTCGGGCTGAAGCTTTCTTT
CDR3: CASIMEVRAEAFF

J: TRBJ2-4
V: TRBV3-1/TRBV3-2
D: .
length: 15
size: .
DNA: TGTGCCAGCAGCCAACCCGGTTATAACAAAAACATTCAGTACTTC
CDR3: CASSQPGYNKNIQYF

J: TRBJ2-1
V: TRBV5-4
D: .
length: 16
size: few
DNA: TGTGCCAGCAGCTTGGCCCCGCAGGGAAGCCACAATGAGCAGTTCTTC
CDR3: CASSLAPQGSHNEQFF

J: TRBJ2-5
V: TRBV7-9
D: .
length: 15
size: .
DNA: TGTGCCAGCAGCTTAGGTTGGGGGAGCCAAGAGACCCAGTACTTC
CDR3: CASSLGWGSQETQYF

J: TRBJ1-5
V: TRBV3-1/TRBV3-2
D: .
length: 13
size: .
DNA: TGTGCCAGCAGCCAAGAGCCCAGTCAGCCCCAGCATTTT
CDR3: CASSQEPSQPQHF

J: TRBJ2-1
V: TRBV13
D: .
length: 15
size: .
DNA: TGTGCCAGCAGCTTGGGCGGGACCGACTACAATGAGCAGTTCTTC
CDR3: CASSLGGTDYNEQFF

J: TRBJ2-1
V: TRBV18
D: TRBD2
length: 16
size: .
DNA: TGTGCCAGCTCACCCTTCACTAGCGGGGATCACAATGAGCAGTTCTTC
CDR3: CASSPFTSGDHNEQFF

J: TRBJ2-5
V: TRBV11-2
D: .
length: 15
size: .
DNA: TGTGCCAGCAGCTTAGATTTCGGGGGCTGGGAGACCCAGTACTTC
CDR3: CASSLDFGGWETQYF

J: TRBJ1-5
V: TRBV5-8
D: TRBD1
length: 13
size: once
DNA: TGTGCCAGCAGCGGGACAGCAAATCAGCCCCAGCATTTT
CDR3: CASSGTANQPQHF

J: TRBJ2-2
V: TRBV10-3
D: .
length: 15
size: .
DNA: TGTGCCATCAGTGAGTACCAGGGAAACACCGGGGAGCTGTTTTTT
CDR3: CAISEYQGNTGELFF

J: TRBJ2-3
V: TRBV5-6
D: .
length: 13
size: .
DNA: TGTGCCAGCAGCTTGGCCCGAGCAGATACGCAGTATTTT
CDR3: CASSLARADTQYF

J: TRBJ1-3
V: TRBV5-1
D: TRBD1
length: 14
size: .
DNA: TGCGCCAGCACCGACGGGACAGGGAGAAACACCATATATTTT
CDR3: CASTDGTGRNTIYF

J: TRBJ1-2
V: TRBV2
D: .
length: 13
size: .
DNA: TGTGCCAGCAGTGGTGACGGCGGCTATGGCTACACCTTC
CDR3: CASSGDGGYGYTF

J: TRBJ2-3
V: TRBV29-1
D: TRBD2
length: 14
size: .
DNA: TGCAGCGTCCCGACTAGCGGGGTTACAGATACGCAGTATTTT
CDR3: CSVPTSGVTDTQYF

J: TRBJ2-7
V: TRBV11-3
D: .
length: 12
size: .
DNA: TGTGCCAGCAGCAGGCGGAGGGGCGAGCAGTACTTC
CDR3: CASSRRRGEQYF

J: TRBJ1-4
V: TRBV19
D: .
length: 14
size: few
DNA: TGTGCCAGTAGTATAGGGCTGCTTCGGGAAAAACTGTTTTTT
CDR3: CASSIGLLREKLFF

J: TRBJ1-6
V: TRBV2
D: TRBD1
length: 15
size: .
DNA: TGTGCCAGCAGTGAAGCGGGACAGGGTAAATCACCCCTCCACTTT
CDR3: CASSEAGQGKSPLHF

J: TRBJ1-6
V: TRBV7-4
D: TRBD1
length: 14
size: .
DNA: TGTGCCATAACAGGGGGGGCTCGGAATTCACCCCTCCACTTT
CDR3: CAITGGARNSPLHF